These T cell receptor beta chains were read from a single sample in a study of Ad26.COV2.S vaccination and SARS-CoV-2 variants. Produced via immunoSEQ multiplex PCR; TCRdb's table is partial and in-frame only. Of hundreds of thousands of clones in the sample, around 90% were seen once. Sample: peripheral blood, taken in a trial of Ad26.COV2.S vaccine versus placebo. These receptors were collected from a person between 18 and 59 years old who received the Ad26.COV2.S COVID-19 vaccine or a placebo. Each CDR3 is given with its conserved first and last residue.

TRBJ2-2	13	TRBV10-1	CAALTGSTGELFF
TRBJ2-3	15	TRBV6-5	CASSLVGGLPDTQYF
TRBJ1-3	16	TRBV2	CASSSPSPNSGNTIYF
TRBJ2-4	16	TRBV11-3	CASSSRGLGEENIQYF
TRBJ2-1	16	TRBV11-3	CASSHPTGEGYNEQFF
TRBJ1-1	16	TRBV7-8	CASSEGTGPPNTEAFF
TRBJ2-1	14	TRBV5-1	CASSLAERYNEQFF
TRBJ2-3	15	TRBV4-1	CASSQVGTRTDTQYF
TRBJ1-2	13	TRBV5-4	CASSFGTGGGYTF
TRBJ2-5	14	TRBV3-1/TRBV3-2	CASSQRGAGETQYF
TRBJ2-5	15	TRBV18	CASSHPNSGAETQYF
TRBJ2-7	13	TRBV7-2	CASSLGLGYEQYF
TRBJ2-1	15	TRBV6-6	CASSYLQEIYNEQFF
TRBJ2-2	15	TRBV14	CASSPSLTYRGELFF
TRBJ2-5	13	TRBV29-1	CSVEATEGETQYF
TRBJ1-3	17	TRBV5-4	CASSSKTDGNSGNTIYF
TRBJ1-5	16	TRBV19	CASSITLTVSNQPQHF
TRBJ2-3	15	TRBV7-2	CASSSTSGGADTQYF
TRBJ2-1	12	TRBV29-1	CSVGSTGIEQFF
TRBJ2-3	14	TRBV29-1	CSVATGEEADTQYF
TRBJ1-1	12	TRBV12-3/TRBV12-4	CASSFRGAEAFF
TRBJ2-7	16	TRBV5-6	CASSQRTGGWTYEQYF
TRBJ1-2	13	TRBV6-5	CASSYLDLQGYTF
TRBJ2-5	14	TRBV18	CASSAVNGPETQYF
TRBJ1-2	17	TRBV11-2	CASSRYALVTGAGGYTF
TRBJ2-2	14	TRBV10-3	CAISSSRNTGELFF
TRBJ2-2	14	TRBV9	CASQGTPNTGELFF
TRBJ2-3	15	TRBV6-5	CASIRTAGGLDTQYF
TRBJ2-1	15	TRBV10-3	CAISGLEDSYNEQFF
TRBJ1-2	14	TRBV5-1	CASSSPGQDYGYTF
TRBJ1-2	15	TRBV2	CASTHEGAANYGYTF
TRBJ2-3	14	TRBV19	CASSKGQGSDTQYF
TRBJ2-4	16	TRBV19	CASSIGAKTVKNIQYF
TRBJ2-3	14	TRBV7-9	CASSKDRGPDTQYF
TRBJ1-1	15	TRBV10-3	CAINSRTGGNTEAFF
TRBJ2-1	16	TRBV3-1/TRBV3-2	CASSPRGRGLRNEQFF
TRBJ2-1	13	TRBV6-5	CASSRTSWREQFF
TRBJ2-1	15	TRBV24-1	CATSVGGTGVNEQFF
TRBJ2-7	15	TRBV5-1	CASSVGGAPAYEQYF
TRBJ1-5	17	TRBV27	CASSFSSGGSPHQPQHF
TRBJ2-1	16	TRBV9	CASSGPGTRSYNEQFF
TRBJ2-7	13	TRBV12-3/TRBV12-4	CASSRGRVSEQYF
TRBJ1-1	14	TRBV3-1/TRBV3-2	CASSHNRPNTEAFF
TRBJ2-3	16	TRBV10-3	CAISLGGGAQTDTQYF
TRBJ2-2	16	TRBV7-2	CASSLQDRANTGELFF
TRBJ2-7	14	TRBV2	CASKGGAAPYEQYF
TRBJ2-7	16	TRBV4-3	CASSQGGRGLLYEQYF
TRBJ2-7	14	TRBV2	CASSGQGGPNEQYF
TRBJ1-5	16	TRBV12-5	CASAPGAGSHNQPQHF
TRBJ1-3	14	TRBV9	CASSSYLSGNTIYF
TRBJ1-1	17	TRBV5-1	CASSSGQGASGATEAFF
TRBJ1-1	14	TRBV7-9	CASSFRAITTEAFF
TRBJ2-2	14	TRBV7-8	CASSLGTSTGELFF
TRBJ1-4	15	TRBV5-1	CASSFGGTGNEKLFF
TRBJ2-7	13	TRBV7-7	CASSLTGGNEQYF
TRBJ1-4	14	TRBV19	CASSTLPPEGKLFF
TRBJ2-3	12	TRBV7-2	CASSLATDTQYF